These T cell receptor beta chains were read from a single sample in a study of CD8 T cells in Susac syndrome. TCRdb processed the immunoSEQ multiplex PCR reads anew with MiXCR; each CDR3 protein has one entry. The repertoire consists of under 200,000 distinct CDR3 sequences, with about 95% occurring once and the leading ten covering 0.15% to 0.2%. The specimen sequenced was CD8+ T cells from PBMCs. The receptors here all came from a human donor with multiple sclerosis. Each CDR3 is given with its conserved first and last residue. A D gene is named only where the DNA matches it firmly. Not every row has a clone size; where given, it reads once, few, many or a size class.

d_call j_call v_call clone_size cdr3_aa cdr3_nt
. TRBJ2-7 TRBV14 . CASGDSQDYEQYF TGTGCCAGCGGGGACTCACAAGACTACGAGCAGTACTTC
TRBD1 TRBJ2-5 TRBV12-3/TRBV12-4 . CASTWTGGSGETQYF TGTGCCAGCACCTGGACAGGGGGCTCCGGAGAGACCCAGTACTTC
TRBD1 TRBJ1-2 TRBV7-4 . CASSDRVANYGYTF TGTGCCAGCAGCGACAGGGTCGCGAACTATGGCTACACCTTC
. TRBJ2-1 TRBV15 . CATSTIFGLSYNEQFF TGTGCCACCAGCACCATCTTCGGACTCTCCTACAATGAGCAGTTCTTC
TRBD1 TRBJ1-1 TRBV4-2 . CASSQGTGSEAFF TGTGCCAGCAGCCAAGGGACAGGGTCAGAAGCTTTCTTT
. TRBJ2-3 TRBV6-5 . CARRQLTDTQYF TGTGCCAGAAGACAGCTCACAGATACGCAGTATTTT
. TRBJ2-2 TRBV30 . CAWGGNTGELFF TGTGCCTGGGGGGGGAACACCGGGGAGCTGTTTTTT
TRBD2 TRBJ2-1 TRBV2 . CASSDLAGSLKNEQFF TGTGCCAGCAGTGATTTAGCGGGATCCCTGAAGAATGAGCAGTTCTTC
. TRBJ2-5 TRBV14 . CASSQKPLSETQYF TGTGCCAGCAGCCAAAAACCTCTCAGCGAGACCCAGTACTTC
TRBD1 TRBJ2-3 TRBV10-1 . CASSEGGSVTDTQYF TGCGCCAGCAGTGAAGGGGGCTCTGTCACAGATACGCAGTATTTT
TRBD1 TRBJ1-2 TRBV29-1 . CSVQTPGQGIYGYTF TGCAGCGTTCAAACGCCGGGACAGGGAATTTATGGCTACACCTTC
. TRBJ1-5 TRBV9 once CASSVGGVYQPQHF TGTGCCAGCAGCGTAGGGGGAGTCTATCAGCCCCAGCATTTT
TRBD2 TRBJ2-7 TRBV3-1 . CASSFSGGLASYEQYF TGTGCCAGCAGCTTCTCGGGGGGACTAGCGTCCTACGAGCAGTACTTC
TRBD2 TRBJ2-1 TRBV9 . CASSPEGVSGGSSYNEQFF TGTGCCAGCAGCCCGGAGGGGGTTAGCGGGGGGAGCTCCTACAATGAGCAGTTCTTC
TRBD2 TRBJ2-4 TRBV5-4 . CASSLVQREGYPLAKNIQYF TGTGCCAGCAGCTTGGTCCAGCGGGAGGGATACCCGCTAGCCAAAAACATTCAGTACTTC